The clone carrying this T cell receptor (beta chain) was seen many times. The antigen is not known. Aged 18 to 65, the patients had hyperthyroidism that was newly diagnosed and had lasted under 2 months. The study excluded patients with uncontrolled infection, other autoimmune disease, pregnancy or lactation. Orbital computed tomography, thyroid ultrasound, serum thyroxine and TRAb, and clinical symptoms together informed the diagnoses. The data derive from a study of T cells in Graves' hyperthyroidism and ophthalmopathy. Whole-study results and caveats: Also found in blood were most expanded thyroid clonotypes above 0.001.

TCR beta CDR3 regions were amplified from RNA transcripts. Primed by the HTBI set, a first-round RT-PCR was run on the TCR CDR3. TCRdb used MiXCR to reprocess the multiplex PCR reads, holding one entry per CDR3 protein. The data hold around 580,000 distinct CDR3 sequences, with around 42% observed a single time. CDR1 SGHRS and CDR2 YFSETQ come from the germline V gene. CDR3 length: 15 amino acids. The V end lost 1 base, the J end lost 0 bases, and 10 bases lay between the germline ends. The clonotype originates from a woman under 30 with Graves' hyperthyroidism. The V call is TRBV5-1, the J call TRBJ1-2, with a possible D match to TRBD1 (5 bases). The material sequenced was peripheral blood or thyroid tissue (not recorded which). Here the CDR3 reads CASSLTRGPNYGYTF. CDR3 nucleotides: TGCGCCAGCAGCTTGACGAGGGGCCCTAACTATGGCTACACCTTC.